The present T cell receptor beta chain was sequenced within a study of cytomegalovirus exposure and HLA in healthy donors. The study's findings and limits: Rarity characterized most TCR sequences, yet some public TCRs appeared in many donors. As immune exposure information, only CMV serostatus was available. Analyzed later, association rates of TCRs varied across HLA loci, with DRB1 most and HLA-C fewest.

In the case of this clone: What it binds is not known.

Germline V gene sequence: CDR1 MDHEN, CDR2 SYDVKM. Trimming cost V 6 bases and J 3 bases; bases outside gene matches: 4. The CDR3 totals 15 residues. Vbeta (60) and Jbeta (13) primers were used in the PCR. Some clones are missing from TCRdb's copy, which holds only in-frame ones; the method was immunoSEQ multiplex PCR. The sample yields some 130,000 clones, 80% seen once. This sequence was found in a woman in her thirties or forties in good health and CMV-seronegative. Sequenced: PBMCs. The chain recombines TRBV28 with TRBJ2-3, with 12 bases aligning to TRBD2. CDR3 sequence: CASRSSGRDTDTQYF. In nucleotides, the CDR3 is TGTGCCAGCAGGTCTAGCGGGAGGGATACAGATACGCAGTATTTT.